These T cell receptor beta chains were read from a single sample in a study of blood T cell repertoires in COVID-19. The repertoire was sequenced with immunoSEQ multiplex PCR; TCRdb's copy has only in-frame clones and lacks some. The sample yields fewer than 500,000 clones, more than 75% seen once. The sequencing sample was made of PBMCs or T cells enriched from blood (not recorded which). These receptors were collected from a man aged 30-40 years who had recovered from COVID-19. CDR3s include the opening cysteine and the closing phenylalanine or tryptophan. A D gene is named only where the DNA matches it firmly. For some rows the clone size is stated as once, few or many, or as a class when expanded; others skip it.

D gene,clone size,V gene,J gene,CDR3 DNA,CDR3 protein
TRBD1,.,TRBV30,TRBJ1-2,TGTGCCTGGAGTTGGGGGACAGGGGACGGCTACACCTTC,CAWSWGTGDGYTF
.,.,TRBV27,TRBJ2-1,TGTGCCAGCAGTCCAAGCAACACCGGAACGATCCGATCCTACTACTACAATGAGCAGTTCTTC,CASSPSNTGTIRSYYYNEQFF
TRBD2,.,TRBV7-9,TRBJ2-1,TGTGCCAGCAGCATCCCCTCGAGGGAGCGGGGCGCCTACAATGAGCAGTTCTTC,CASSIPSRERGAYNEQFF
.,.,TRBV27,TRBJ2-7,TGTGCCAGCAGTTTTAGTCCGAACTACGAGCAGTACTTC,CASSFSPNYEQYF
.,.,TRBV5-1,TRBJ1-2,TGCGCCAGCAGCTTCAGGGGAGACTTTAACTATGGCTACACCTTC,CASSFRGDFNYGYTF
.,.,TRBV3-1/TRBV3-2,TRBJ1-1,TGTGCCAGCAGCATCGGGGTGGAGAACACTGAAGCTTTCTTT,CASSIGVENTEAFF
.,.,TRBV7-2,TRBJ1-3,TGTGCCAGCAGCTTAGTCAGCGCCTCTGGAAACACCATATATTTT,CASSLVSASGNTIYF
TRBD1,.,TRBV2,TRBJ2-7,TGTGCCAGCTTAAACAGGGGACGAGGTAGCTCCTACGAGCAGTACTTC,CASLNRGRGSSYEQYF
TRBD1,.,TRBV11-2,TRBJ2-5,TGTGCCAGCAGCTTAGACAGGGGGCGAGAGACCCAGTACTTC,CASSLDRGRETQYF
TRBD1,once,TRBV5-1,TRBJ1-1,TGCGCCAGCAGCCCGGGACAGGGCGCTGAAGCTTTCTTT,CASSPGQGAEAFF
.,.,TRBV2,TRBJ2-3,TGTGCCAGCAGCCTTAGACAGGGCACAGATACGCAGTATTTT,CASSLRQGTDTQYF
.,.,TRBV14,TRBJ1-1,TGTGCCAGCAGCCAAGAGGTCAGAGGCACTGAAGCTTTCTTT,CASSQEVRGTEAFF
TRBD1,.,TRBV19,TRBJ2-6,TGTGCCAGTAGTATACAAGGGTGGGACAGCTCTGGGGCCAACGTCCTGACTTTC,CASSIQGWDSSGANVLTF
.,.,TRBV6-2/TRBV6-3,TRBJ1-1,TGTGCCAGCAGTTACGGGGGGGTTGGCGGGGCGAACACTGAAGCTTTCTTT,CASSYGGVGGANTEAFF
TRBD2,.,TRBV5-1,TRBJ2-2,TGCGCCAGCAGCTTCAGCGGGGCGAACACCGGGGAGCTGTTTTTT,CASSFSGANTGELFF
.,.,TRBV6-4,TRBJ1-6,TGTGCCAGCAGGAGCGCGGGGTTTTTCGATTCACCCCTCCACTTT,CASRSAGFFDSPLHF
.,once,TRBV5-6,TRBJ1-5,TGTGCCAGCAGCTTCTACAGCAAAAATCAGCCCCAGCATTTT,CASSFYSKNQPQHF
TRBD1,.,TRBV4-1,TRBJ2-5,TGCGCCAGCAGCCAAGACACAGGGGGTCAGGAGACCCAGTACTTC,CASSQDTGGQETQYF
.,.,TRBV3-1/TRBV3-2,TRBJ1-1,TGTGCCAGCAGGGACAGTTACACTGAAGCTTTCTTT,CASRDSYTEAFF
TRBD1,.,TRBV6-6,TRBJ2-7,TGTGCCAGCAGTGAGTCGGGACAGGCCTACTACGAGCAGTACTTC,CASSESGQAYYEQYF
.,.,TRBV6-5,TRBJ2-5,TGTGCCAGCAAACAGTCGGAAGAGACCCAGTACTTC,CASKQSEETQYF
TRBD1,.,TRBV7-8,TRBJ1-2,TGTGCCAGCAGCCTTGGGACAGGGCAAGGGGCCAACTATGGCTACACCTTC,CASSLGTGQGANYGYTF
.,.,TRBV12-2,TRBJ1-4,TGTGCAAGTCGCCTAGACAGGGGAAATGAAAAACTGTTTTTT,CASRLDRGNEKLFF
.,once,TRBV7-8,TRBJ1-4,TGTGCCAGCAGCTTATATTACTCCCGGGAAAAACTGTTTTTT,CASSLYYSREKLFF
.,.,TRBV15,TRBJ2-2,TGTGCCACCAGCAGAGGGCTAGAATACACCGGGGAGCTGTTTTTT,CATSRGLEYTGELFF
.,.,TRBV30,TRBJ1-2,TGTGCCTGGAGTGTAACAGGGCATGGCTACACCTTC,CAWSVTGHGYTF
.,.,TRBV7-9,TRBJ1-5,TGTGCCAGCACTCTCCTAAAACACAGGGACAATCAGCCCCAGCATTTT,CASTLLKHRDNQPQHF
.,.,TRBV4-2,TRBJ1-1,TGTGCCAGCAGCCGCTTATCGGGACTCCGGGGTGAAGCTTTCTTT,CASSRLSGLRGEAFF
.,.,TRBV18,TRBJ2-5,TGTGCCAGCTCGGAGAAAAGGGGTCGAGAGACCCAGTACTTC,CASSEKRGRETQYF
.,.,TRBV4-1,TRBJ2-1,TGCGCCAGCAGCCCCGGGAACGGGGGGCCTTACAATGAGCAGTTCTTC,CASSPGNGGPYNEQFF
TRBD1,.,TRBV25-1,TRBJ2-5,TGTGCCAGCAATCCTGACAGGGGGGTCCAAGAGACCCAGTACTTC,CASNPDRGVQETQYF
.,.,TRBV5-1,TRBJ2-5,TGCGCCAGCAGCTTGGAGGGAGTTCAAGAGACCCAGTACTTC,CASSLEGVQETQYF
.,.,TRBV10-1,TRBJ1-1,TGCGCCGCGAGTTCAGGAAGGAACACTGAAGCTTTCTTT,CAASSGRNTEAFF
.,.,TRBV3-1/TRBV3-2,TRBJ2-7,TGTGCCAGCAGCCAAGCGGGGACCTACGAGCAGTACTTC,CASSQAGTYEQYF
TRBD1,.,TRBV5-1,TRBJ1-1,TGCGCCAGCAGCGTTGGGACAGGGGCGATGAACACTGAAGCTTTCTTT,CASSVGTGAMNTEAFF
.,.,TRBV10-3,TRBJ1-3,TGTGCCATCAGTGAGTCGATGGGGCTGGACACCATATATTTT,CAISESMGLDTIYF
.,once,TRBV3-1/TRBV3-2,TRBJ2-3,TGTGCCAGCAGCCGCGGGACTTCGGATACGCAGTATTTT,CASSRGTSDTQYF
TRBD2,once,TRBV7-2,TRBJ2-7,TGTGCCAGCAGCACCGGACTAGCGGGGTTCTACGAGCAGTACTTC,CASSTGLAGFYEQYF
.,.,TRBV5-1,TRBJ1-1,TGCGCCAGCCGGCAAGCGGGGATGAACACTGAAGCTTTCTTT,CASRQAGMNTEAFF
TRBD1,.,TRBV7-2,TRBJ1-1,TGTGCCAGCAGCCCGAGAACGACAGGGTACACTGAAGCTTTCTTT,CASSPRTTGYTEAFF
.,.,TRBV6-2/TRBV6-3,TRBJ1-1,TGTGCCAGCAGTTACTCTTCCTACAGGGCGAACACTGAAGCTTTCTTT,CASSYSSYRANTEAFF
TRBD2,.,TRBV29-1,TRBJ2-1,TGCAGCGGGCGGGGGGGCGCCTACAATGAGCAGTTCTTC,CSGRGGAYNEQFF
.,.,TRBV9,TRBJ2-7,TGTGCCAGCAGCGTAGAGCCCGTTACCTACGAGCAGTACTTC,CASSVEPVTYEQYF
.,once,TRBV3-1/TRBV3-2,TRBJ2-3,TGTGCCAGCTCTCCTAGTCGAGATACGCAGTATTTT,CASSPSRDTQYF
.,.,TRBV9,TRBJ2-2,TGTGCCAGCAGCTCTCCAGGTGGCAGGGCGGGGACCGGGGAGCTGTTTTTT,CASSSPGGRAGTGELFF
.,.,TRBV19,TRBJ1-1,TGTGCCAGTAGTCCATCGGACCCTCGGGGCACTGAAGCTTTCTTT,CASSPSDPRGTEAFF
.,.,TRBV5-1,TRBJ2-7,TGCGCCAGCAGCTTGGCTCAGGGATACGAGCAGTACTTC,CASSLAQGYEQYF
TRBD1,.,TRBV5-1,TRBJ1-6,TGCGCCAGCAGCCGAACATCGACAGGGGATCCATCACCCCTCCACTTT,CASSRTSTGDPSPLHF
TRBD1,.,TRBV7-2,TRBJ2-5,TGTGCCAGCAGCCGCTTTCCCCCCGGGACAGGGAGAGGCGAGACCCAGTACTTC,CASSRFPPGTGRGETQYF
.,.,TRBV11-2,TRBJ2-1,TGTGCCAGCAGCTCCCAAGCCCCCCTCGGGCAGTTCTTC,CASSSQAPLGQFF
.,.,TRBV12-3/TRBV12-4,TRBJ1-1,TGTGCCAGCAGTATCAGGGTGAACACTGAAGCTTTCTTT,CASSIRVNTEAFF